Presented here are 20 T cell receptor beta chains from one specimen sequenced in a study of a mutant IDH1 vaccine in newly diagnosed glioma (dated by TCRdb to about 2021). The time point label here, explained by the study, means: week 35, safety follow-up. Every vaccine dose consisted of 300 ug of a 20-mer mutant IDH1 peptide in Montanide, administered subcutaneously together with topical imiquimod. No cognate antigen is known for these TCRs. Library prep was done by the immunoSEQ multiplex PCR assay. The source is immuneACCESS, and TCRdb retained only in-frame sequences with V and J called. Part of the clones is not carried over; for the studies checked, unresolved V genes explain less than half of this, and the remainder is unexplained. The sample table lists fewer than 35,000 clones, around 73% of them with a count of one. Around 11% of the sample rests with the top ten. This sample comprised PBMCs, obtained from a glioma patient whose treatment included an IDH1 peptide vaccine. The receptors stem from a woman aged 40-49 years with glioma.

In regard to this clone: The sample holds other DNA sequences that translate to the same CDR3. The rearrangement links TRBV7-9 to TRBJ1-4; D gene uncertain. Between the trimmed V and J ends, which lost 3 bases and 0 bases, there was a span of 8 bases. CDR1 SEHNR and CDR2 FQNEAQ come from the germline V gene (reference sequence). This CDR3 contains 15 residues. In nucleotides, the CDR3 is TGTGCCAGCAGCTTCCCGTCCACAACTAATGAAAAACTGTTTTTT. Translation gives CASSFPSTTNEKLFF. The full variable domain, with the rest looked up from reference TRBV7-9 and TRBJ1-4, is DTGVSQNPRHKITKRGQNVTFRCDPISEHNRLYWYRQTLGQGPEFLTYFQNEAQLEKSRLLSDRFSAERPKGSFSTLEIQRTEQGDSAMYLCASSFPSTTNEKLFFGSGTQLSVL.

This clone has only a few counts. V gene TRBV5-1 combines with J gene TRBJ2-1; 10 bases align to TRBD1. The CDR3 is 14 amino acids. Trimming took 5 bases from V and 4 from J; bases not matched to a gene: 3. Germline V lookup: CDR1 SGHRS, CDR2 YFSETQ. CDR3 DNA: TGCGCCAGCAGACGGGACAGGGGTTACAATGAGCAGTTCTTC. It encodes CASRRDRGYNEQFF.

The chain carries TRBV14 and TRBJ1-1; TRBD1 is a possible D gene (5 bases). Looked up from germline, CDR1 is SGHDN and CDR2 is FVKESK. V lost 5 bases to trimming and J lost 8 bases, with 12 bases between them. The CDR3 runs to 12 residues. In DNA form, the CDR3 reads TGTGCCAGCAGCTGGGGACGGAGGGAAGCTTTCTTT. Encoded protein: CASSWGRREAFF.

The gene calls are TRBV5-1 and TRBJ2-7; D call uncertain. V was shortened by 1 base and J by 5 bases, with 16 bases between the two germline ends. The CDR3 loop spans 15 amino acids. Germline V gives CDR1 SGHRS, CDR2 YFSETQ. The DNA for the CDR3 is TGCGCCAGCAGCTTGTACTCAATTCGCAGGAACGAGCAGTACTTC. It translates to CASSLYSIRRNEQYF.

V is TRBV10-2 and J is TRBJ2-3; TRBD2 matches 8 bases. This CDR3 comprises 14 residues. Trimming cost V 8 bases and J 1 base; bases outside gene matches: 5. Germline V gene data show CDR1 as WSHSY and CDR2 as SAAADI. DNA for the CDR3: TGCGCCAGCCAGGCGGGGGGCCGCACAGATACGCAGTATTTT. This gives the protein CASQAGGRTDTQYF.

CDR3 coding DNA: TGTGCCAGCAGCTTAGGACCCGGACAGGGAGTAGACTATGGCTACACCTTC. It translates to CASSLGPGQGVDYGYTF. V gene TRBV7-9 combines with J gene TRBJ1-2; 8 positions agree with TRBD1. Germline CDR1 SEHNR, CDR2 FQNEAQ (reference sequence). V lost 1 base and J lost 3; bases outside the gene matches: 10. The CDR3 spans 17 residues.

The genes are TRBV13 and TRBJ2-1; D remains ambiguous. The germline gives CDR1 PRHDT, CDR2 FYEKMQ (reference sequence). V was cut by 1 base and J by 4 bases, with 8 bases left in between. The CDR3 has 14 residues. The CDR3 DNA reads as TGTGCCAGCAGCTTAGCACTACCTTACAATGAGCAGTTCTTC. Amino acids: CASSLALPYNEQFF.

V gene TRBV5-4 combines with J gene TRBJ2-1, with 10 bases fitting TRBD2. Trimming took 1 base from V and 8 from J; bases not matched to a gene: 3. CDR3 length equals 14 residues. Germline CDR1 reads SGHNT; CDR2 reads YYREEE (reference sequence). The CDR3 sequence: CASSLSGGAYEQFF. The CDR3, as DNA: TGTGCCAGCAGCTTGAGCGGGGGGGCGTATGAGCAGTTCTTC.

The chain couples TRBV11-2 to TRBJ2-1; a possible D gene is TRBD2 (6 bases). There are 16 residues in the CDR3. Deletions cut 8 bases from V and 3 bases from J, with 20 bases between. Germline V gives CDR1 SGHAT, CDR2 FQNNGV. DNA for the CDR3: TGTGCCAGCGGATCCGGAGGGCTAGTTAACTACAATGAGCAGTTCTTC. The encoded protein is CASGSGGLVNYNEQFF.

The rearrangement uses TRBV6-5 and TRBJ2-7; 7 bases map to TRBD1. Looked up from germline, CDR1 is MNHEY and CDR2 is SVGAGI. This CDR3 has 15 amino acids. J lost 5 bases, V lost 0 bases, and 7 bases had no gene match. The CDR3 spells CASSYSKGAENEQYF. CDR3 nucleotide sequence: TGTGCCAGCAGTTACTCGAAGGGGGCTGAAAACGAGCAGTACTTC.

This clone was detected a few times. V usage is TRBV7-6 and J usage is TRBJ2-1; the D is unclear. The V gene lost 1 base and the J gene lost 7 bases, with 14 bases spanning the gap. Per the germline V gene, CDR1 is SGHVS and CDR2 is FNYEAQ. The CDR3 extends over 15 amino acids. The CDR3 sequence: CASSLGAQRANEQFF. CDR3 nucleotide sequence: TGTGCCAGCAGCTTAGGGGCCCAACGGGCGAATGAGCAGTTCTTC.

The rearrangement joins TRBV30 to TRBJ1-6, with D possibly matching TRBD1 (5 bases). CDR1 is GTSNPN and CDR2 is SVGIG in the germline V gene (reference sequence). The length of the CDR3 is 13 residues. Between the trimmed V and J ends, which lost 1 base and 9 bases, there was a span of 10 bases. The chain's CDR3 is CAWSEGRPSPLHF. CDR3 DNA: TGTGCCTGGAGTGAGGGGCGGCCTTCACCCCTCCACTTT.

The chain joins TRBV6-1 to TRBJ1-2; a possible D gene is TRBD1 (6 bases). This CDR3 has 16 residues. Germline V gene lookup returns CDR1 MNHNS and CDR2 SASEGT. V gave up 1 base and J gave up 2 bases, with 14 bases separating them. Here the CDR3 reads CASSEGALRGNYGYTF. Here the CDR3 DNA reads TGTGCCAGCAGTGAAGGGGCTCTCAGGGGAAACTATGGCTACACCTTC.

This sequence joins TRBV4-1 and TRBJ2-4; tentatively, D is TRBD2 (7 bases). This CDR3 is 16 amino acids long. Trimming pared 2 bases from V and 0 bases from J, leaving 11 bases between. Per the germline V gene, CDR1 is MGHRA and CDR2 is YSYEKL. CDR3 protein: CASSQRGGIAKNIQYF. For the CDR3, the DNA is TGCGCCAGCAGCCAAAGGGGGGGAATAGCCAAAAACATTCAGTACTTC.

This sequence joins TRBV5-4 and TRBJ2-4, with a weak D call TRBD1 (5 bases). Per the germline V gene, CDR1 is SGHNT and CDR2 is YYREEE (reference sequence). This CDR3 is 12 amino acids long. The V end was cut by 9 bases, the J end by 5 bases, with 12 bases between. CDR3 residues: CATRDSQNIQYF. In DNA form, the CDR3 reads TGTGCCACTCGCGACAGCCAAAACATTCAGTACTTC. The variable domain in full, completed from reference TRBV5-4 and TRBJ2-4, reads ETGVTQSPTHLIKTRGQQVTLRCSSQSGHNTVSWYQQALGQGPQFIFQYYREEENGRGNFPPRFSGLQFPNYSSELNVNALELDDSALYLCATRDSQNIQYFGAGTRLSVL.

The rearrangement joins TRBV27 to TRBJ2-1; 7 bases match TRBD1. J gave up 7 bases and V 2 bases, and 8 bases lay outside the gene matches. The CDR3 extends over 15 amino acids. Germline-derived CDR1 and CDR2 are MNHEY and SMNVEV (reference sequence). CDR3 sequence (DNA): TGTGCCAGCAGTTTAGGGCCAGGGGGTATTAATGAGCAGTTCTTC. Amino acids: CASSLGPGGINEQFF.

The V and J genes are TRBV5-1 and TRBJ2-3; 7 bases fit TRBD1. Germline CDR1 is SGHRS and CDR2 is YFSETQ. The V segment lost 2 bases and the J segment 4 bases; nucleotides outside the gene matches: 7. The CDR3 is 15 residues long. CDR3 loop: CASSLVGGFADTQYF. As DNA, the CDR3 is TGCGCCAGCAGCTTAGTAGGGGGCTTCGCAGATACGCAGTATTTT. Full variable domain (remainder filled in from reference TRBV5-1 and TRBJ2-3): KAGVTQTPRYLIKTRGQQVTLSCSPISGHRSVSWYQQTPGQGLQFLFEYFSETQRNKGNFPGRFSGRQFSNSRSEMNVSTLELGDSALYLCASSLVGGFADTQYFGPGTRLTVL.

This chain connects TRBV2 to TRBJ1-2, with TRBD1 as a possible D gene (5 bases). V shed 6 bases and J shed 3 bases, with 11 bases lying between them. Per the germline V gene, CDR1 is SNHLY and CDR2 is FYNNEI. This CDR3 contains 13 residues. The CDR3 sequence: CASSVGTYYGYTF. DNA for the CDR3: TGTGCCAGCAGCGTAGGGACGTACTATGGCTACACCTTC. The full variable domain, with the rest looked up from reference TRBV2 and TRBJ1-2, is EPEVTQTPSHQVTQMGQEVILRCVPISNHLYFYWYRQILGQKVEFLVSFYNNEISEKSEIFDDQFSVERPDGSNFTLKIRSTKLEDSAMYFCASSVGTYYGYTFGSGTRLTVV.

Relative to its sample, this clone is medium-sized. The genes are TRBV12-5 and TRBJ2-1; tentative D call: TRBD1 (5 bases). The V end lost 10 bases, the J end lost 2 bases, and 15 bases lay between the germline ends. This CDR3 spans 14 amino acids. Germline CDR1 reads LGHNT; CDR2 reads FRNRAP. This chain's CDR3 is CATELTATYNEQFF. CDR3 DNA: TGTGCTACCGAATTGACAGCCACCTACAATGAGCAGTTCTTC.

This clone has a handful of counts. The rearrangement uses TRBV2 and TRBJ2-3; no reliable D call. The CDR3 loop spans 12 amino acids. In germline, CDR1 is SNHLY, CDR2 FYNNEI. V was cut by 3 bases and J by 5 bases, with 6 bases left in between. CDR3 sequence: CASSEVLDTQYF. CDR3 bases: TGTGCCAGCAGTGAGGTGTTAGATACGCAGTATTTT.